This T cell receptor beta chain was retrieved from a study of T cell clonality in common variable immunodeficiency. CDR1 and CDR2 from the germline V gene are DFQATT and SNEGSKA (reference sequence). The CDR3 covers 14 residues. V was pared by 1 base and J by 4 bases, with 13 bases between. Notes on the study in general: TCRbeta clonality was increased in CVID versus healthy controls.

Sequencing used immunoSEQ multiplex PCR; TCRdb keeps in-frame clones, though not all of them. Recorded here are 40,000 to 50,000 clones, none singletons. There are many counts of this clone. What it binds is unknown. The read falls 3 residues short of the CDR3 end, and the missing part is taken from the germline J gene. The receptor's source is a person between 18 and 75 years old in good health. V gene TRBV20-1 combines with J gene TRBJ1-1; D is uncertain. Material for sequencing was peripheral blood mononuclear cells. The sequenced CDR3 bases are TGCAGTGCTAGAGGAGCGGGTATGGGCACTGAA. It yields the protein CSARGAGMGTE. The CDR3 reads in full as CSARGAGMGTEAFF.